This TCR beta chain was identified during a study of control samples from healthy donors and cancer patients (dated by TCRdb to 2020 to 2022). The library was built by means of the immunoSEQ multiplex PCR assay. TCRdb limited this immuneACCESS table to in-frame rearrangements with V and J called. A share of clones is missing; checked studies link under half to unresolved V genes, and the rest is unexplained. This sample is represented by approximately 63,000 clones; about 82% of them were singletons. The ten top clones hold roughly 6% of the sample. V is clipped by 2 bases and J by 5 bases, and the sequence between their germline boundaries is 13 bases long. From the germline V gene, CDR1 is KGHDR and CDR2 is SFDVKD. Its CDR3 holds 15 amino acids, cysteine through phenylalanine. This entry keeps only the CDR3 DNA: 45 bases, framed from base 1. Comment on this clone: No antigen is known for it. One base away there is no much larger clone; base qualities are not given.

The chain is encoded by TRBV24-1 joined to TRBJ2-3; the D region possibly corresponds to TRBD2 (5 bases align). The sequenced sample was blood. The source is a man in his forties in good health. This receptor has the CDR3 CATSDYRGSEDTQYF. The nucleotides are TGTGCCACCAGTGATTATCGGGGTAGTGAAGATACGCAGTATTTT.